Sequencing of this T cell receptor beta chain was carried out in a study of T cells after yellow fever vaccination. TCRdb itself ran the 5' RACE reads through MiXCR, one entry per CDR3 protein. The table records 510,000 or so distinct CDR3 sequences, about 19% of them present only once. The CDR3 has 12 residues. CDR1 is DFQATT and CDR2 is SNEGSKA in the germline V gene (reference sequence). V was shortened by 3 bases and J by 12 bases, with 15 bases between the two germline ends. This clonotype appeared once. The TCR comes from a man aged 30 to 39 who received the YFV17D yellow fever vaccine. Sequenced here: PBMCs, sampled 15 days after the yellow fever booster vaccination. The chain carries TRBV20-1 and TRBJ2-1; unclear D gene. The CDR3 is CSARADPLWQFF. In DNA form, the CDR3 reads TGCAGTGCTAGGGCGGACCCGTTGTGGCAGTTCTTC.